This T cell receptor (beta chain) was sequenced in a study of shared clonotypes between healthy human individuals. About the study: Donor ages ranged 18 to 49 years: two women, a few men.

Terminally differentiated effector memory CD45RA+ cells were left out of the naive CD8 fraction, which was CD45RO-negative and positively selected for CCR7. Replicate PCRs for sorted subsets used 200 ng DNA; this equaled 25,000 to 30,000 T cell genomes. Data came from immunoSEQ multiplex PCR; TCRdb stores just in-frame clones and leaves some out. The table records roughly 810,000 clones, roughly 96% of them present only once. This CDR3 has 14 amino acids. The V end lost 4 bases, the J end lost 3 bases, and 12 bases lay between the germline ends. Germline V gene lookup returns CDR1 MNHEY and CDR2 SMNVEV (reference sequence).

The J gene is TRBJ2-5, the V gene TRBV27, with D tentatively TRBD2 (6 bases). This clonotype was sampled from a man aged 30 to 39 in good health. Sample: naive CD8+ T cells sorted from blood. CDR3 DNA sequence: TGTGCCAGCAGTTCCCTCGGGAGTGAAGAGACCCAGTACTTC. This translates into CASSSLGSEETQYF.